One and the same sample provided the 17 T cell receptor beta chains below, sequenced in a study of OX40 agonist ivuxolimab in advanced cancers. The repertoire was sequenced with immunoSEQ multiplex PCR; TCRdb's copy has only in-frame clones and lacks some. The profile shows nearly 65,000 clones, 91% of them singletons. The specimen was CD4+ or CD8+ T cells sorted from blood, collected in a trial of the OX40 agonist ivuxolimab. Source of these receptors: an adult with an advanced solid tumor such as melanoma, head and neck, liver or kidney cancer.

This chain links TRBV11-3 with TRBJ2-7; a possible D gene is TRBD2 (6 bases). The V end was cut by 1 base, the J end by 2 bases, with 9 bases between. The germline gives CDR1 SGHNT, CDR2 YENEEA. The CDR3 length is 14 residues. Here the CDR3 reads CASSLGRGTYEQYF. CDR3 in DNA: TGTGCCAGCAGCTTAGGACGGGGGACCTACGAGCAGTACTTC.

The rearrangement uses TRBV28 and TRBJ1-4; 10 bases agree with TRBD1. The CDR3 covers 13 residues. Germline CDR1 is MDHEN and CDR2 is SYDVKM. The V segment lost 8 bases and the J segment 8 bases; nucleotides outside the gene matches: 5. The CDR3 is CASGTGEGEKLFF. CDR3 sequence (DNA): TGTGCCAGCGGGACAGGGGAGGGCGAAAAACTGTTTTTT. The whole variable domain, remainder taken from reference TRBV28 and TRBJ1-4, is DVKVTQSSRYLVKRTGEKVFLECVQDMDHENMFWYRQDPGLGLRLIYFSYDVKMKEKGDIPEGYSVSREKKERFSLILESASTNQTSMYLCASGTGEGEKLFFGSGTQLSVL.

The chain has TRBV10-1 and TRBJ2-1, with 9 bases matching TRBD1. Germline CDR1 and CDR2: WNHNN and SYGVQD (reference sequence). The J segment lost 4 bases and the V segment lost 0 bases, leaving 13 bases of the junction unmatched. This CDR3 is 19 amino acids long. CDR3: CASSESTILRDREYNEQFF. The CDR3 DNA reads TGCGCCAGCAGTGAGTCGACTATCCTCCGGGACAGGGAATACAATGAGCAGTTCTTC.

Concerning this clone: This CDR3 is missing its conserved last phenylalanine or tryptophan, likely due to a read error. The DNA is left out, because the CDR3 cannot be placed on it with certainty; the CDR3 is given as TCRdb lists it. The V call is TRBV4-1, the J call TRBJ1-1; the table's D call TRBD1 went unverified against the DNA. The CDR3 has 14 amino acids, counting both end residues. CDR1 and CDR2 from the germline V gene are MGHRA and YSYEKL. CDR3 sequence: CASSQDRTGIDFGV.

The J gene is TRBJ2-2, the V gene TRBV7-3, with 8 positions matching TRBD2. Germline loops: CDR1 SGHTA, CDR2 FQGTGA. The CDR3 is 16 residues long. The V gene end was trimmed by 4 bases and the J gene end by 4 bases; junction bases not matched to a gene: 8. CDR3 bases: TGTGCCAGCAGCTCTCTGGCGGGAGGTTTCACCGGGGAGCTGTTTTTT. This encodes CASSSLAGGFTGELFF.

This sequence joins TRBV21-1 and TRBJ1-4; the table's TRBD1 call for D was not verified on the DNA. TRBV21-1 is classified as a pseudogene. This CDR3 region has 18 residues. The chain's CDR3 is CASSKNTGGDRPNEKLFF. CDR3 coding DNA: TGTGCCAGCAGCAAAAATACAGGGGGGGACAGGCCTAATGAAAAACTGTTTTTT.

Here the CDR3 DNA reads TGTGCCAGGGGGGGGGACAGTGGCACTATGGTTGGCTACACCTTC. Residues: CARGGDSGTMVGYTF. The V and J genes are TRBV2 and TRBJ1-2; TRBD1 matches 7 bases. The V and J ends lost 9 bases and 7 bases, in that order; junction bases with no gene match: 17. Germline V gene data show CDR1 as SNHLY and CDR2 as FYNNEI. This CDR3 spans 15 amino acids.

The chain carries TRBV7-9 and TRBJ1-5; 10 positions agree with TRBD1. Germline-derived CDR1 and CDR2 are SEHNR and FQNEAQ (reference sequence). J was trimmed by 7 bases and V by 5 bases; bases with no gene match: 5. CDR3 length equals 14 residues. In nucleotides, the CDR3 is TGTGCCAGCAGCCCAGGACAGGGGGACCAGCCCCAGCATTTT. It translates to CASSPGQGDQPQHF.

The V call is TRBV9, the J call TRBJ1-1; tentative D call: TRBD1 (5 bases). V lost 3 bases, J lost 1 base, and 10 bases lay in between. This CDR3 region has 14 residues. Germline V lookup: CDR1 SGDLS, CDR2 YYNGEE. CDR3 region: CASSAGWGNTEAFF. The DNA for the CDR3 is TGTGCCAGCAGCGCAGGGTGGGGGAACACTGAAGCTTTCTTT.

In its sample, this clone ranks as medium-sized. The rearrangement links TRBV29-1 to TRBJ2-1; D gene uncertain. The CDR3 covers 14 residues. V lost 4 bases and J lost 1, with 11 bases in between. The germline V gene encodes CDR1 SQVTM and CDR2 ANQGSEA. The CDR3 protein is CSVVTSDSYNEQFF. CDR3 DNA: TGCAGCGTTGTTACGTCGGATTCCTACAATGAGCAGTTCTTC.

This chain connects TRBV10-3 to TRBJ2-1, with a tentative D call TRBD1 (6 bases). Trimming left V 0 bases short and J 3 bases short, with 12 bases between. CDR1 is ENHRY, CDR2 SYGVKD, per germline. The CDR3 runs to 16 residues. CDR3 bases: TGTGCCATCAGTGAGTCTGGACAGATGTTCTACAATGAGCAGTTCTTC. Amino acids: CAISESGQMFYNEQFF.

The chain recombines TRBV7-6 with TRBJ2-1, with D tentatively TRBD2 (5 bases). CDR1 is SGHVS and CDR2 is FNYEAQ in the germline V gene. The CDR3 totals 16 residues. Trimming took off 5 bases at V and 5 bases at J, with 19 bases between the two ends. CDR3 in DNA: TGTGCCAGCAGCGTGCGATATGACCCGAGGGACAATGAGCAGTTCTTC. Amino acid sequence: CASSVRYDPRDNEQFF. Filled out from reference TRBV7-6 and TRBJ2-1, the complete variable domain reads GAGVSQSPRYKVTKRGQDVALRCDPISGHVSLYWYRQALGQGPEFLTYFNYEAQQDKSGLPNDRFSAERPEGSISTLTIQRTEQRDSAMYRCASSVRYDPRDNEQFFGPGTRLTVL.

J is TRBJ1-1 and V is TRBV5-1, with D perhaps matching TRBD1 (6 bases). V gave up 4 bases and J gave up 0 bases, with 19 bases separating them. This CDR3 is 17 amino acids long. CDR1 SGHRS and CDR2 YFSETQ come from the germline V gene. The CDR3 nucleotides are TGCGCCAGCAGCCTAACCCGGGACACTGCTATGAACACTGAAGCTTTCTTT. Its translation: CASSLTRDTAMNTEAFF.

This clone was counted once. This chain links TRBV28 with TRBJ1-3; D gene ambiguous. CDR1 MDHEN and CDR2 SYDVKM come from the germline V gene. V lost 8 bases and J lost 0, with 14 bases in between. This CDR3 has 15 residues. The CDR3 sequence is CASSLGRSSGNTIYF. The CDR3 nucleotides are TGTGCCAGCTCCCTAGGACGGTCCTCTGGAAACACCATATATTTT.

This clone qualifies as medium-sized. The V and J genes are TRBV6-6 and TRBJ1-4; unclear D gene. The CDR3 consists of 13 residues. The germline CDR1 and CDR2 sequences are MNHNY and SVGAGI (reference sequence). Trimming shortened V by 7 bases and J by 0 bases, and 6 bases separated the two germline ends. CDR3 sequence: CASNSATNEKLFF. The DNA of the CDR3 is TGTGCCAGCAATTCCGCAACTAATGAAAAACTGTTTTTT.

This chain connects TRBV9 to TRBJ2-5; a weak D match, TRBD2 (7 bases). The germline V gene encodes CDR1 SGDLS and CDR2 YYNGEE. The CDR3 runs 17 residues. Trimming pared 4 bases from V and 4 bases from J, leaving 23 bases between. The CDR3 DNA sequence: TGTGCCAGCAGCCCTTCAGGGGATAGGGGAGGGTTAGAGACCCAGTACTTC. This encodes CASSPSGDRGGLETQYF.

The chain links TRBV2 to TRBJ2-1; D is possibly TRBD2 (7 bases). V lost 4 bases, J lost 7 bases, and 14 bases lay in between. Germline V CDR1 and CDR2: SNHLY, FYNNEI. The CDR3 spans 14 residues. For the CDR3, the DNA is TGTGCCAGCAGTGCATTTGGGGGGGCTAATGAGCAGTTCTTC. Its protein product is CASSAFGGANEQFF.